What follows are 5 T cell receptor beta chains derived from one specimen sequenced in a study of immune cell composition in non-small cell lung cancer. Using immunoSEQ multiplex PCR, the repertoire was profiled, and TCRdb retains in-frame clones only, with some absent. The sample holds more than 900 clones, over 65% seen once. Material: lung tumor tissue. The source is a human donor with non-small cell lung cancer.

The chain links TRBV29-1 to TRBJ2-2, with TRBD2 matching over 7 bases. This CDR3 contains 14 residues. J gave up 1 base and V 6 bases, and 5 bases lay outside the gene matches. Per the germline V gene, CDR1 is SQVTM and CDR2 is ANQGSEA. The CDR3 loop reads CSVASGRNTGELFF. The CDR3 DNA reads TGCAGCGTGGCTAGCGGCCGGAACACCGGGGAGCTGTTTTTT.

The rearrangement links TRBV5-1 to TRBJ2-5; TRBD2 agrees at 11 bases. With 7 bases clipped from V and 2 bases from J, the junction kept 10 bases outside the gene matches. The CDR3 is 16 amino acids. Per the germline V gene, CDR1 is SGHRS and CDR2 is YFSETQ. The DNA for the CDR3 is TGCGCCAGCCGCCTGGGACTAGCGGTCCTTCAAGAGACCCAGTACTTC. It codes for CASRLGLAVLQETQYF.

The rearrangement joins TRBV29-1 to TRBJ1-2; D gene ambiguous. This CDR3 contains 12 residues. CDR1 and CDR2 from the germline V gene are SQVTM and ANQGSEA. With 4 bases removed from V and 8 bases from J, the gap between germline ends came to 14 bases. The DNA for the CDR3 is TGCAGCGTTGGAGCTCTCGAACGAGGCTACACCTTC. Translation: CSVGALERGYTF.

V gene TRBV7-6 combines with J gene TRBJ2-2, with 14 bases fitting TRBD2. V gave up 4 bases and J gave up 1 base; unmatched junction bases: 5. The germline V gene encodes CDR1 SGHVS and CDR2 FNYEAQ. CDR3 length: 18 residues. The DNA for the CDR3 is TGTGCCAGCAGCTATTCGGGACTAGCGGGAGAGAACACCGGGGAGCTGTTTTTT. Amino acids: CASSYSGLAGENTGELFF.

This chain links TRBV29-1 with TRBJ1-1; D might be TRBD1 (6 bases). V was shortened by 7 bases and J by 5 bases, with 17 bases between the two germline ends. The CDR3 contains 13 residues. In germline, CDR1 is SQVTM, CDR2 ANQGSEA. The CDR3: CSANTGLGTEAFF. DNA for the CDR3: TGCAGCGCCAACACAGGGTTGGGAACTGAAGCTTTCTTT.